These T cell receptor beta chains were read from a single sample in a study of cytomegalovirus exposure and HLA in healthy donors. The data were produced by immunoSEQ multiplex PCR, yet TCRdb's version contains in-frame clones alone and is incomplete. Of approximately 160,000 clones in the sample, around 85% were seen once. The sequenced sample consisted of PBMCs. These receptor sequences come from a woman aged 25-40 years in good health and CMV-seronegative. Both conserved end residues are part of each CDR3. Fields, in order: J gene, V gene, clone size, D gene, CDR3 DNA, CDR3 protein. The D gene is left open where the match is weak. Size values are once, few and many counts, or a class for expanded clones, and some rows have none.

>TRBJ2-7|TRBV27|.|.
TGTGCCAGCAGTTTATTCAGGGGCTCCTACGAGCAGTACTTC
CASSLFRGSYEQYF
>TRBJ2-2|TRBV4-1|.|.
TGCGCCAGCAGCCAAGTTTTGCAGAACACCGGGGAGCTGTTTTTT
CASSQVLQNTGELFF
>TRBJ2-5|TRBV27|.|.
TGTGCCAGCAGTTTGACAAAAGGGCCCGGAACGGACCAGTACTTC
CASSLTKGPGTDQYF
>TRBJ1-1|TRBV6-5|.|.
TGTGCCAGCAGTTACTCGACCAGGGCGGCGAACACTGAAGCTTTCTTT
CASSYSTRAANTEAFF
>TRBJ1-4|TRBV30|.|.
TGTGCCTGGAGCGGGCTCCTTAGGGGTGAAAAACTGTTTTTT
CAWSGLLRGEKLFF
>TRBJ2-7|TRBV29-1|.|TRBD1
TGCAGCGTGCTAATACCGGGACAGGGTAGGGGCTACGAGCAGTACTTC
CSVLIPGQGRGYEQYF
>TRBJ2-7|TRBV27|.|TRBD1
TGTGCCAGCAGGTCGCAGGGGGCTATGTACTTC
CASRSQGAMYF
>TRBJ2-1|TRBV7-9|.|.
TGTGCCAGCAGCTTTGCAGAGGCGATCTCCTACAATGAGCAGTTCTTC
CASSFAEAISYNEQFF
>TRBJ2-5|TRBV29-1|.|.
TGCAGCGTCGAATTTCCTCCCGTAGAGACCCAGTACTTC
CSVEFPPVETQYF
>TRBJ2-1|TRBV5-1|.|TRBD2
TGCGCCAGCAGCTTGGCGGGGGGAATCGGTAATGAGCAGTTCTTC
CASSLAGGIGNEQFF
>TRBJ2-7|TRBV28|.|.
TGTGCCAGCAGCCTTAGTGGCGAGCAGTACTTC
CASSLSGEQYF
>TRBJ2-1|TRBV27|.|.
TGTGCCAGCAGTTTAAAGGCAGGGGTGACCCACAATGAGCAGTTCTTC
CASSLKAGVTHNEQFF
>TRBJ1-3|TRBV10-2|.|.
TGCGCCAGCAGTGAGTCGAATAGGTATAGGGGAAACACCATATATTTT
CASSESNRYRGNTIYF
>TRBJ2-1|TRBV15|.|TRBD2
TGTGCCACCAGCAATCTGTTGGGGACTAGCGGGAGAGATGAGCAGTTCTTC
CATSNLLGTSGRDEQFF
>TRBJ1-6|TRBV5-4|.|TRBD1
TGTGCCAGCAGTACCGGGACAGATAATTCACCCCTCCACTTT
CASSTGTDNSPLHF
>TRBJ1-2|TRBV6-1|.|.
TGTGCCAGCAGTGATGTAGGGTCTTATGGCTACACCTTC
CASSDVGSYGYTF
>TRBJ1-2|TRBV25-1|.|.
TGTGCCAGCCACGGCTCCGGGACCGCTAACTATGGCTACACCTTC
CASHGSGTANYGYTF
>TRBJ1-1|TRBV5-6|.|.
TGTGCCAGCAGCTTGGGTAGAGGGTACCGGGTCACTGAAGCTTTCTTT
CASSLGRGYRVTEAFF
>TRBJ2-3|TRBV27|once|.
TGTGCCAGCAGTTTATCAGGGAGATTTAACACAGATACGCAGTATTTT
CASSLSGRFNTDTQYF
>TRBJ1-2|TRBV6-1|.|.
TGTGCCAGCAGTGCAGGGGACCTTAACTATGGCTACACCTTC
CASSAGDLNYGYTF
>TRBJ2-7|TRBV6-6|.|.
TGTGCCAGCAGTCTCACCTTGGACCCCCGGAACGAGCAGTACTTC
CASSLTLDPRNEQYF